This is a list of T cell receptor beta chains from one sample in a study of blood T cell repertoires in COVID-19. The protocol was immunoSEQ multiplex PCR, while the TCRdb copy is restricted to in-frame clones and leaves out a portion. The table shows 70,000 or so clones, with roughly 90% occurring only once. Sequencing used peripheral blood. These receptors were obtained from a man in his forties or fifties with acute or convalescent COVID-19. Both conserved end residues are part of each CDR3. A D gene is named only where the DNA matches it firmly. Some rows have no size entry. The others give once, few or many, or a class for an expanded clone.

NA	TRBV18	TRBJ1-1	NA	TGTGCCAGCTCACCAGTGGGCGTTGAAGCTTTCTTT	CASSPVGVEAFF
TRBD1	TRBV7-2	TRBJ2-1	NA	TGTGCCAGCAGCCCGGGGACAGGGACGGGTGAGCAGTTCTTC	CASSPGTGTGEQFF
TRBD1	TRBV29-1	TRBJ1-2	NA	TGCAGCGTTTCTACAGGGGGCTATGGCTACACCTTC	CSVSTGGYGYTF
NA	TRBV28	TRBJ2-1	NA	TGTGCCAGCAGTTTAATGGTTGGCAGTCTCTACAATGAGCAGTTCTTC	CASSLMVGSLYNEQFF
TRBD2	TRBV7-6	TRBJ2-5	NA	TGTGCCAGCAGCTCCGGGACTAAGATGAGGGAGACCCAGTACTTC	CASSSGTKMRETQYF
NA	TRBV11-2	TRBJ1-1	NA	TGTGCCAGCAGCCGCGCCACTGAAGCTTTCTTT	CASSRATEAFF
NA	TRBV4-1	TRBJ1-5	NA	TGCGCCAGCAGCCGCGACAGCTATAGCAATCAGCCCCAGCATTTT	CASSRDSYSNQPQHF
TRBD1	TRBV5-5	TRBJ1-2	NA	TGTGCCAGCAGCGGACCGGGACAGGGGGCCGCGAGTGGCTACACCTTC	CASSGPGQGAASGYTF
NA	TRBV18	TRBJ1-2	NA	TGTGCCAGCTCACTACGCGGACAGCAGAACGTTAACTATGGCTACACCTTC	CASSLRGQQNVNYGYTF
NA	TRBV20-1	TRBJ1-6	NA	TGCAGTGCTAGTGGGCCCTTCACAGGGTTAACAGCTTCACCCCTCCACTTT	CSASGPFTGLTASPLHF
NA	TRBV4-1	TRBJ1-6	NA	TGCGCCAGCAGCATAAGGATGACGCGGGGGAATTCACCCCTCCACTTT	CASSIRMTRGNSPLHF
TRBD1	TRBV27	TRBJ2-7	once	TGTGCCAGCAGTTTAACAGGGGCCGAGCAGTACTTC	CASSLTGAEQYF
TRBD1	TRBV4-2	TRBJ1-6	NA	TGTGCCAGCAGCCTGGGACAGCTCCATTCACCCCTCCACTTT	CASSLGQLHSPLHF
NA	TRBV28	TRBJ1-2	NA	TGTGCCAGCAGTTTCCCGGCTCTACAGGGAGAAGGTGGCTACACCTTC	CASSFPALQGEGGYTF
NA	TRBV18	TRBJ1-5	NA	TGTGCCAGCTCACGGGACACCTTACGGGATCAGCCCCAGCATTTT	CASSRDTLRDQPQHF
TRBD2	TRBV7-2	TRBJ2-3	NA	TGTGCCAGCAGCTTAGCGGCGGGGGTCACAGATACGCAGTATTTT	CASSLAAGVTDTQYF
NA	TRBV1	TRBJ2-1	NA	TGCACCAGCAGCCAATCACTAGGCTACAATGAGCAGTTCTTC	CTSSQSLGYNEQFF
TRBD1	TRBV28	TRBJ2-2	NA	TGTGCCAGCAGCTTCTCCTGGGACAGCCTTAAAGCCGGGGAGCTGTTTTTT	CASSFSWDSLKAGELFF
TRBD2	TRBV7-2	TRBJ2-1	NA	TGTGCCAGCAGCCTCGGACTAGCGGGTTTGGGCAATGAGCAGTTCTTC	CASSLGLAGLGNEQFF
TRBD2	TRBV29-1	TRBJ2-3	NA	TGCAGCGTTGAACCCAGTTTTGGGGTTTCCGGGAGGGGCACAGATACGCAGTATTTT	CSVEPSFGVSGRGTDTQYF